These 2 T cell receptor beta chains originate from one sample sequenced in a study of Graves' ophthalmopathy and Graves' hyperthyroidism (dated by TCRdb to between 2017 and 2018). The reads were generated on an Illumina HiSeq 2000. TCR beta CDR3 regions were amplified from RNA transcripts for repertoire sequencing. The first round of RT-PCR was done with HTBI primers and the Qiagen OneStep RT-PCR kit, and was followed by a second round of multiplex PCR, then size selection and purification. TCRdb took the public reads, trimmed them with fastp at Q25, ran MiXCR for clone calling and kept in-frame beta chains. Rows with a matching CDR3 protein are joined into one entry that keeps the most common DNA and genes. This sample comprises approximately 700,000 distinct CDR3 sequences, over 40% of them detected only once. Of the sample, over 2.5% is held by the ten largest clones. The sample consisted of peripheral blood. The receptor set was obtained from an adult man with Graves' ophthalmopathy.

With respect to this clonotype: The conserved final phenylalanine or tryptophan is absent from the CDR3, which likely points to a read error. CDR3 residues: CASSEAVGALATNEKLFL. DNA for the CDR3: TGTGCCAGCAGTGAAGCTGTGGGGGCCTTGGCAACTAATGAAAAACTGTTTCTT. This chain links TRBV6-1 with TRBJ1-4, with a possible D match to TRBD1 (6 bases). There are 18 residues in the CDR3. Germline CDR1 MNHNS, CDR2 SASEGT. The V gene lost 0 bases and the J gene lost 0 bases, with 14 bases spanning the gap.

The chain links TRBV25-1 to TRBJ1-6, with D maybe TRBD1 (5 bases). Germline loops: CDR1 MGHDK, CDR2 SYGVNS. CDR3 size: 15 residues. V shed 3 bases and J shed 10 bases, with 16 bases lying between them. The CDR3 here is CASSELGTQNSPLHF. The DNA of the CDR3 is TGTGCCAGCAGTGAGTTAGGGACTCAGAACTCACCCCTCCACTTT.